The clone carrying this TCR beta chain was recorded a few times. Germline V gene data show CDR1 as SEHNR and CDR2 as FQNEAQ (reference sequence). V lost 5 bases and J lost 1, with 15 bases in between. This CDR3 spans 16 amino acids. Methods used by the authors: Cell counts per sample came from amplifying reference gene primers. Here immunoSEQ multiplex PCR was the method, and the copy in TCRdb shows in-frame clones only, minus some. Clonal size and the V and J genes are those of that table, whereas D and trimming came from the DNA. The profile shows 70,000 to 85,000 clones, approximately 82% of them singletons. This sample is drawn from a study of blood T cell repertoires in COVID-19. The overall study: In each case, the material was cDNA or gDNA derived from T cells, B-cell-depleted T cells, or PBMCs.

The sequenced sample consisted of peripheral blood. V gene TRBV7-9 combines with J gene TRBJ1-3; D may be TRBD1 (5 bases). The sequence derives from a man older than 75 with active or convalescent COVID-19. CDR3 sequence (DNA): TGTGCCAGCAGCCGGGTCGGGGGTAGATCTGGAAACACCATATATTTT. Encoded protein: CASSRVGGRSGNTIYF.